This T cell receptor beta chain was recorded in a study of blood T cells in healthy people across ages. Study as a whole: Capture via template switching afforded approximately one barcoded beta molecule per two T cells. Study-level points and caveats: Diversity figures based on one million T cells were deemed too low.

This CDR3 has 13 amino acids. V shed 5 bases and J shed 3 bases, with 11 bases lying between them. From germline, CDR1 is SGHVS and CDR2 FNYEAQ. This clonotype was detected a few times. Its antigen is as yet unknown. A second PCR of 7 to 11 cycles used a sample-barcoded 5' primer and a J-beta primer mix. TCRdb re-called the 5' RACE reads with MiXCR, one entry per CDR3 protein. This table holds under 950,000 distinct CDR3 sequences, approximately 22% found once. Sequencing used blood. This chain links TRBV7-6 with TRBJ2-7; no reliable D call. The clonotype originates from a man between 65 and 85 years old in good health. CDR3 loop: CASSPFVHYEQYF. The CDR3 DNA sequence: TGTGCCAGCAGCCCCTTCGTCCACTACGAGCAGTACTTC.